A single sample gave rise to the 10 T cell receptor beta chains below, sequenced in a study of shared clonotypes between healthy human individuals. The protocol was immunoSEQ multiplex PCR, while the TCRdb copy is restricted to in-frame clones and leaves out a portion. Of approximately 1,000,000 clones listed, about four fifths are singletons. Sequenced input: memory CD4+ T cells from PBMCs. Specified subset: CD45RA-negative fraction. The receptors shown here come from a man aged 18 to 35 in good health. Some clones in this sample may be carry-over from other donors' samples.

This chain joins TRBV7-3 and TRBJ1-2; D is undetermined. The germline V gene has CDR1 SGHTA and CDR2 FQGTGA. CDR3 length: 15 residues. The ends were cut back, 1 base at V and 7 bases at J, with 16 bases in the middle. The CDR3 region is CASSLSPGRTLGYTF. CDR3 sequence (DNA): TGTGCCAGCAGCTTAAGCCCTGGGCGTACACTTGGCTACACCTTC.

The rearrangement uses TRBV7-2 and TRBJ2-4; TRBD1 or TRBD2 may be the D gene (7 bases each). The CDR3 has 16 amino acids. Trimming pared 5 bases from V and 5 bases from J, leaving 19 bases between. Germline V CDR1 and CDR2: SGHTA, FQGNSA. The CDR3 region is CASSQTRGRGQNIQYF. The DNA of the CDR3 is TGTGCCAGCAGCCAAACGAGGGGGAGGGGGCAAAACATTCAGTACTTC.

The rearrangement joins TRBV7-2 to TRBJ2-5, with D perhaps TRBD2 (5 bases). The ends were cut back, 7 bases at V and 7 bases at J, with 19 bases in the middle. Per germline, CDR1 SGHTA and CDR2 FQGNSA. This CDR3 spans 14 amino acids. The CDR3 DNA reads as TGTGCCAGCAACCTGGGCTTAGCGTCTGGGACCCAGTACTTC. It yields the protein CASNLGLASGTQYF. The entire variable domain, with the rest obtained from reference TRBV7-2 and TRBJ2-5, is as follows: GAGVSQSPSNKVTEKGKDVELRCDPISGHTALYWYRQSLGQGLEFLIYFQGNSAPDKSGLPSDRFSAERTGGSVSTLTIQRTQQEDSAVYLCASNLGLASGTQYFGPGTRLLVL.

V gene TRBV14 combines with J gene TRBJ2-2; D possibly uses TRBD1 or TRBD2 (5 bases each). Germline values: CDR1 SGHDN, CDR2 FVKESK. Trimming removed 3 bases at V and 3 bases at J, with 14 bases between. The length of the CDR3 is 16 residues. CDR3 in amino acids: CASSHGGGWYTGELFF. The CDR3 nucleotides are TGTGCCAGCAGCCATGGTGGGGGATGGTACACCGGGGAGCTGTTTTTT. Full variable domain (missing parts from reference TRBV14 and TRBJ2-2): EAGVTQFPSHSVIEKGQTVTLRCDPISGHDNLYWYRRVMGKEIKFLLHFVKESKQDESGMPNNRFLAERTGGTYSTLKVQPAELEDSGVYFCASSHGGGWYTGELFFGEGSRLTVL.

The rearrangement uses TRBV7-2 and TRBJ2-1, with 8 bases identical to TRBD2. Germline loops: CDR1 SGHTA, CDR2 FQGNSA. This CDR3 has 13 residues. Unmatched junction bases numbered 8, after V lost 5 bases and J lost 11 bases. CDR3 sequence: CASSPIREGKQFF. As DNA, the CDR3 is TGTGCCAGCAGCCCGATTCGGGAGGGAAAGCAGTTCTTC.

The chain carries TRBV11-2 and TRBJ1-1; no firm D call. Trimming pared 1 base from V and 4 bases from J, leaving 13 bases between. The germline V gene encodes CDR1 SGHAT and CDR2 FQNNGV. The CDR3 sequence is 15 residues long. The CDR3, as DNA: TGTGCCAGCAGCTTAGTGCTGCGGGGTAGCACTGAAGCTTTCTTT. Protein product: CASSLVLRGSTEAFF.

As concerns this clone: Within the sample, other DNA sequences also encode this same CDR3. This sequence joins TRBV5-1 and TRBJ1-2; D not certain. CDR3 length: 13 amino acids. Germline values: CDR1 SGHRS, CDR2 YFSETQ. V was trimmed by 4 bases and J by 4 bases, leaving 11 bases between them. The CDR3 protein is CASSLGQTYGYTF. DNA for the CDR3: TGCGCCAGCAGCCTCGGGCAGACCTATGGCTACACCTTC.

The genes are TRBV28 and TRBJ2-7; D is perhaps TRBD1 (6 bases). With 3 bases removed from V and 5 bases from J, the gap between germline ends came to 14 bases. There are 14 residues in the CDR3. CDR1 is MDHEN and CDR2 is SYDVKM in the germline V gene. In DNA, the CDR3 is TGTGCCAGCAGTTTCTACAGGGTAAATAACGAGCAGTACTTC. It translates to CASSFYRVNNEQYF.

The CDR3 nucleotides are TGCGCCAGCAGCTTGAACTTCGACGAGCAGTACTTC. Amino acid sequence: CASSLNFDEQYF. The chain combines TRBV5-1 with TRBJ2-7; D gene unclear. The CDR3 runs 12 residues. Germline V CDR1 and CDR2: SGHRS, YFSETQ. V was clipped by 1 base and J by 5 bases, with 7 bases between them.

V is TRBV11-2 and J is TRBJ2-7, with 9 bases matching TRBD2. Germline loops: CDR1 SGHAT, CDR2 FQNNGV. The V gene end was trimmed by 2 bases and the J gene end by 6 bases; junction bases not matched to a gene: 8. The CDR3 is 15 amino acids. CDR3 residues: CASSLNSGRIGEQYF. The CDR3 nucleotides read TGTGCCAGCAGCTTAAATAGCGGGAGAATCGGCGAGCAGTACTTC.